Included here is one T cell receptor (beta chain) sequence, with context. The data are from a study of shared clonotypes between healthy human individuals. CD4+ cells yielded CD45RA+ naive and CD45RA-negative memory subsets. Profiling relied on immunoSEQ multiplex PCR, and the TCRdb table lists in-frame clones only, not all of them. The repertoire has around 1.1 million clones, 70% to 80% of them found once; the top ten carry more than 0.85%. With 2 bases removed from V and 4 bases from J, the gap between germline ends came to 6 bases. The CDR3 loop spans 12 amino acids. The germline V gene encodes CDR1 SGHRS and CDR2 YFSETQ.

The sequence was obtained from a man in his late teens or twenties in good health. Some clones in this sample may be carry-over from other donors' samples. The sample consisted of memory CD4+ T cells from PBMCs. Subset: CD45RA-negative fraction. V gene TRBV5-1 combines with J gene TRBJ1-2; D unclear. CDR3 loop: CASSLQSYGYTF. The CDR3 DNA reads as TGCGCCAGCAGCTTACAGAGCTATGGCTACACCTTC.